The 11 T cell receptor beta chains below all came from one sample that was sequenced in a study of shared clonotypes between healthy human individuals. Terminally differentiated effector memory CD45RA+ cells were left out of the naive CD8 fraction, which was CD45RO-negative and positively selected for CCR7. Sequenced by immunoSEQ multiplex PCR; TCRdb stores in-frame clones only, minus some. This sample carries over 2 million clones, roughly 94% of them seen once, and the ten largest clones take about 1.1%. Sequenced sample: naive CD8+ T cells sorted from blood. Receptor source: a young man in good health.

The chain uses TRBV6-5 and TRBJ2-1; 7 nucleotides match TRBD2. This CDR3 is 14 amino acids long. Trimming at V came to 4 bases and at J to 16 bases, leaving 16 bases not matched to a gene. The germline V gene has CDR1 MNHEY and CDR2 SVGAGI. The CDR3 DNA follows: TGTGCCAGCAGTTCTGGAAGGGACTACCAACTTCAATTCTTC. Protein sequence: CASSSGRDYQLQFF.

This sequence joins TRBV2 and TRBJ1-6; 10 nucleotides line up with TRBD1. The CDR3 extends over 16 amino acids. The V and J ends lost 1 base and 8 bases, in that order; junction bases with no gene match: 5. CDR1 SNHLY and CDR2 FYNNEI come from the germline V gene. The CDR3 nucleotides are TGTGCCAGCAGTGAAGAGGGACAGGGGCCTGATTCACCCCTCCACTTT. Translated: CASSEEGQGPDSPLHF.

This chain uses TRBV6-5 with TRBJ2-3, with D unresolved. This CDR3 has 16 amino acids. Germline V gene lookup returns CDR1 MNHEY and CDR2 SVGAGI. V was clipped by 2 bases and J by 1 base, with 13 bases between them. The CDR3 region has the DNA TGTGCCAGCAGTTACGATCCGCGGTGGGGCACAGATACGCAGTATTTT. Translation gives CASSYDPRWGTDTQYF.

This sequence joins TRBV7-8 and TRBJ1-5; D perhaps matches TRBD1 (6 bases). The CDR3 has 15 residues. V lost 5 bases and J 4 bases, leaving 15 bases between the germline ends. Germline loops: CDR1 SGHVS, CDR2 FQNEAQ. CDR3 in amino acids: CASSPWTEGNQPQHF. The CDR3 coding sequence is TGTGCCAGCAGCCCCTGGACAGAAGGGAATCAGCCCCAGCATTTT.

The V call is TRBV11-2, the J call TRBJ2-7; 11 bases agree with TRBD2. Germline CDR1 and CDR2: SGHAT and FQNNGV. The CDR3 is made up of 16 amino acids. After removal of 1 base from V and 6 bases from J, the junction contained 8 bases not matched to a gene. For the CDR3, the DNA is TGTGCCAGCAGCTTAGTTATCGGACTAGCGGGTGCCGAGCAGTACTTC. Its protein product is CASSLVIGLAGAEQYF.

The chain joins TRBV30 to TRBJ1-2; 7 nucleotides match TRBD1. V dropped 2 bases and J dropped 8; count of bases not matched to a gene: 8. This CDR3 is 13 amino acids long. The germline V gene has CDR1 GTSNPN and CDR2 SVGIG (reference sequence). CDR3 nucleotides: TGTGCCTGGAGTTCCGGGACAGACCAGGGCTACACCTTC. This sequence encodes CAWSSGTDQGYTF.

J is TRBJ2-5 and V is TRBV6-1; TRBD1 agrees at 8 bases. This CDR3 spans 14 amino acids. The V gene's germline CDR1 is MNHNS and CDR2 SASEGT. The CDR3 sequence: CVAQNRGIVETQYF. Here the CDR3 DNA reads TGTGTCGCCCAAAACAGGGGGATTGTTGAGACCCAGTACTTC.

The chain has TRBV19 and TRBJ1-6; 7 nucleotides agree with TRBD1. Germline V CDR1 and CDR2: LNHDA, SQIVND (reference sequence). This CDR3 has 14 residues. V dropped 6 bases and J dropped 7; count of bases not matched to a gene: 6. The CDR3 is CASSKGQANSPLHF. The CDR3 nucleotides are TGTGCCAGTAGCAAAGGACAGGCAAATTCACCCCTCCACTTT.

This rearrangement joins TRBV29-1 to TRBJ2-1, with 8 nucleotides matching TRBD1. Germline CDR1 and CDR2: SQVTM and ANQGSEA. The CDR3 loop spans 11 amino acids. J was trimmed by 14 bases and V by 2 bases; bases with no gene match: 5. The CDR3 sequence is CSVETSGQEFF. Written as DNA, the CDR3 is TGCAGCGTTGAAACCTCGGGACAGGAGTTCTTC.

The gene calls are TRBV10-2 and TRBJ1-1, with TRBD1 as a possible D gene (6 bases). The germline gives CDR1 WSHSY, CDR2 SAAADI. The germline V and J ends were trimmed by 10 bases and 8 bases, with 11 bases remaining between them. The CDR3 has 10 residues. In DNA, the CDR3 is TGCGCCACCGCCGGACAGGAAGCTTTCTTT. Protein product: CATAGQEAFF.

The chain combines TRBV5-5 with TRBJ2-2; maybe TRBD2 (5 bases). This CDR3 is 12 amino acids long. The V end lost 2 bases, the J end lost 7 bases, and 6 bases lay between the germline ends. Germline assignment: CDR1 SGHKS and CDR2 YYEKEE (reference sequence). CDR3 residues: CASSFGVGELFF. CDR3 DNA sequence: TGTGCCAGCAGCTTCGGGGTCGGGGAGCTGTTTTTT.